The clone carrying this TCR beta chain has at least ten counts. The data belong to a study of Graves' ophthalmopathy and Graves' hyperthyroidism. TCR beta CDR3 regions were amplified from RNA transcripts. The library came from an HTBI-primed first-round RT-PCR and a second-round multiplex PCR. In TCRdb, the multiplex PCR reads were re-called with MiXCR into one record per CDR3 protein. The sample holds fewer than 350,000 distinct CDR3 sequences; under 20% are singletons and the top ten take 9% to 15%. What was sequenced was peripheral blood. This TCR was sampled from an adult man with Graves' ophthalmopathy.

CDR3 sequence reads: CASSQSYHEQYF. Written as DNA, the CDR3 is TGTGCCAGCAGCCAAAGCTACCACGAGCAGTACTTC. The rearrangement uses TRBV3-1 and TRBJ2-7; D unresolved. Germline V gives CDR1 LGHDT, CDR2 YNNKEL (reference sequence). The CDR3 has 12 amino acids. Trimming cost V 2 bases and J 5 bases, with 7 bases left between them.